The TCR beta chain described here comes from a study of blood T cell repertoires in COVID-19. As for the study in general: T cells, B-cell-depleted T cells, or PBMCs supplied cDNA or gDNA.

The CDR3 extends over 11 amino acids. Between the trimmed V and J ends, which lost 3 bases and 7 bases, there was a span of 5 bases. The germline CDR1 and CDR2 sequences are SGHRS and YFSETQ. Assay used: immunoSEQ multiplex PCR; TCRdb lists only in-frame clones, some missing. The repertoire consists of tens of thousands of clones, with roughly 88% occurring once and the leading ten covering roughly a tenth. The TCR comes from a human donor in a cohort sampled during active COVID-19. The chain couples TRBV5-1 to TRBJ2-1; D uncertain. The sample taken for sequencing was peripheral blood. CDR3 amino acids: CASSSQNEQFF. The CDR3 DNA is TGCGCCAGCAGCTCCCAAAATGAGCAGTTCTTC. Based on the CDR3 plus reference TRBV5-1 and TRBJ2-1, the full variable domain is KAGVTQTPRYLIKTRGQQVTLSCSPISGHRSVSWYQQTPGQGLQFLFEYFSETQRNKGNFPGRFSGRQFSNSRSEMNVSTLELGDSALYLCASSSQNEQFFGPGTRLTVL.